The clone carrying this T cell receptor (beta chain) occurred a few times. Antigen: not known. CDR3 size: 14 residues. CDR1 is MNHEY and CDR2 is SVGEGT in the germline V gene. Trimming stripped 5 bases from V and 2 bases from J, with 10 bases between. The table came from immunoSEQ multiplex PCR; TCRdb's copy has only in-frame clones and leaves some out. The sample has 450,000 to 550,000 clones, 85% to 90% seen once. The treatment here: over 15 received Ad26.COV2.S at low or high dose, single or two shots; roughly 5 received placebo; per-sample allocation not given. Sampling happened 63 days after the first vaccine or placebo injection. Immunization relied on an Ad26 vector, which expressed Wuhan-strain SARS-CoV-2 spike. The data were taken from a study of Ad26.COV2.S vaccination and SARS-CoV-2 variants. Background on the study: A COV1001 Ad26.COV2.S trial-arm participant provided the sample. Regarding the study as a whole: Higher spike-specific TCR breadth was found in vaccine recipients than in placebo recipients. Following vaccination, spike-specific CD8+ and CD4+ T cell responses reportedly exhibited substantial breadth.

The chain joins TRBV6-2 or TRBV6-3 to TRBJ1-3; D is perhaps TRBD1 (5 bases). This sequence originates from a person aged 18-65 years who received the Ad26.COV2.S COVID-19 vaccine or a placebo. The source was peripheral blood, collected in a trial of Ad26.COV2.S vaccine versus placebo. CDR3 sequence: CASSLQGPGNTIYF. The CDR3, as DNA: TGTGCCAGCAGTCTTCAGGGACCTGGAAACACCATATATTTT.